Below are 16 T cell receptor beta chains sequenced from a single sample in a study of blood T cell repertoires in COVID-19. The repertoire was sequenced with immunoSEQ multiplex PCR; TCRdb's copy has only in-frame clones and lacks some. The sample has under 85,000 clones, 65% to 85% seen once. The specimen was peripheral blood. These receptors were obtained from a human donor in a cohort sampled during active COVID-19.

The chain has TRBV3-1 (or the pseudogene TRBV3-2) and TRBJ2-6; tentative D call: TRBD1 (5 bases). V lost 1 base and J lost 2, with 18 bases in between. This CDR3 is 19 amino acids long. The germline CDR1 and CDR2 sequences are LGHDT and YNNKEL (reference sequence). CDR3 DNA sequence: TGTGCCAGCAGCCAAGTGCGTGGCAGGGCTGTAGCTGGGGCCAACGTCCTGACTTTC. Residues: CASSQVRGRAVAGANVLTF.

The V gene is TRBV7-3, the J gene TRBJ2-2, with D tentatively TRBD2 (5 bases). The CDR3 loop spans 16 amino acids. Germline CDR1 reads SGHTA; CDR2 reads FQGTGA. V lost 2 bases and J 5 bases, leaving 15 bases between the germline ends. CDR3 region: CASSLPPSTGTGELFF. DNA for the CDR3: TGTGCCAGCAGCTTACCTCCTTCTACGGGGACCGGGGAGCTGTTTTTT. Variable domain in full (rest from reference TRBV7-3 and TRBJ2-2): GAGVSQTPSNKVTEKGKYVELRCDPISGHTALYWYRQSLGQGPEFLIYFQGTGAADDSGLPNDRFFAVRPEGSVSTLKIQRTERGDSAVYLCASSLPPSTGTGELFFGEGSRLTVL.

This sequence joins TRBV11-2 and TRBJ2-5; 10 bases match TRBD2. The CDR3 is 15 residues long. Germline CDR1 reads SGHAT; CDR2 reads FQNNGV. The trim removed 1 base at V and 7 bases at J, leaving 6 bases unmatched. In DNA form, the CDR3 reads TGTGCCAGCAGCTTAGGACTAGCGGGCGGGGGGACCCAGTACTTC. The encoded protein is CASSLGLAGGGTQYF.

The table lists this clone with a few counts. This chain uses TRBV10-1 with TRBJ1-1, with D hard to call. Trimming stripped 0 bases from V and 5 bases from J, with 13 bases between. CDR3 length equals 15 residues. CDR1 and CDR2 from the germline V gene are WNHNN and SYGVQD (reference sequence). CDR3 sequence (DNA): TGCGCCAGCAGTGAGTCGGCCGGGATCGGGACTGAAGCTTTCTTT. Translation: CASSESAGIGTEAFF.

The J gene is TRBJ2-2, the V gene TRBV19; D might be TRBD2 (6 bases). CDR1 LNHDA and CDR2 SQIVND come from the germline V gene (reference sequence). Trimming shortened V by 4 bases and J by 8 bases, and 23 bases separated the two germline ends. CDR3 length: 17 amino acids. The CDR3 DNA follows: TGTGCCAGTAGTACCGGTGGGGGGTTTGATTTTGTAGGGGAGCTGTTTTTT. Translated, it gives CASSTGGGFDFVGELFF.

The table lists this clone with a few counts. V is TRBV7-2 and J is TRBJ2-5; a possible D gene is TRBD2 (7 bases). This CDR3 is 15 amino acids long. V dropped 3 bases and J dropped 0 bases, with 11 bases sitting between them. Germline V gene sequence: CDR1 SGHTA, CDR2 FQGNSA. This chain's CDR3 is CASSFGRGYQETQYF. DNA for the CDR3: TGTGCCAGCAGCTTTGGGAGGGGGTACCAAGAGACCCAGTACTTC.

In this sample, this clone turned up once. The genes are TRBV6-2 or TRBV6-3 and TRBJ1-1; no clear D. In germline, CDR1 is MNHEY, CDR2 SVGEGT. The CDR3 consists of 11 residues. The germline V and J ends were trimmed by 5 bases and 9 bases, with 10 bases remaining between them. CDR3 region: CASSTSVQAFF. For the CDR3, the DNA is TGTGCCAGCAGTACCTCGGTACAAGCTTTCTTT.

The chain has TRBV7-2 and TRBJ1-6; 7 nucleotides match TRBD1. Germline CDR1 and CDR2: SGHTA and FQGNSA. Trimming cost V 5 bases and J 8 bases; bases outside gene matches: 9. The CDR3 loop spans 15 amino acids. CDR3 coding DNA: TGTGCCAGCAGCCCTGGGGCCAGGGGGGATTCACCCCTCCACTTT. It translates to CASSPGARGDSPLHF.

The chain combines TRBV6-6 with TRBJ1-6, with no clear D. V was trimmed by 2 bases and J by 5 bases, leaving 10 bases between them. Germline-derived CDR1 and CDR2 are MNHNY and SVGAGI (reference sequence). There are 15 residues in the CDR3. The DNA of the CDR3 is TGTGCCAGCAGTTACGAGGGTTCTGATAATTCACCCCTCCACTTT. It specifies CASSYEGSDNSPLHF.

CDR3 DNA sequence: TGTGCCAGCAGCCCCCCGACAGGGGGCGTAGGAGGGGAGCTGTTTTTT. It specifies CASSPPTGGVGGELFF. This chain links TRBV7-9 with TRBJ2-2, with 10 bases matching TRBD1. The CDR3 totals 16 residues. Germline CDR1 reads SEHNR; CDR2 reads FQNEAQ (reference sequence). V dropped 5 bases and J dropped 8; count of bases not matched to a gene: 11. The entire variable domain, with the rest obtained from reference TRBV7-9 and TRBJ2-2, is as follows: DTGVSQNPRHKITKRGQNVTFRCDPISEHNRLYWYRQTLGQGPEFLTYFQNEAQLEKSRLLSDRFSAERPKGSFSTLEIQRTEQGDSAMYLCASSPPTGGVGGELFFGEGSRLTVL.

The V and J genes are TRBV11-2 and TRBJ2-1, with TRBD2 identical over 8 bases. The CDR3 loop spans 14 amino acids. The trim removed 4 bases at V and 4 bases at J, leaving 3 bases unmatched. Looked up from germline, CDR1 is SGHAT and CDR2 is FQNNGV. CDR3 DNA: TGTGCCAGCAGCTATAGCGGGGCGTACAATGAGCAGTTCTTC. Encoded protein: CASSYSGAYNEQFF.

The chain links TRBV11-3 to TRBJ1-1; 10 bases fit TRBD1. The junction had 3 bases not matched to a gene; V was cut back by 5 bases and J by 3 bases. Germline loops: CDR1 SGHNT, CDR2 YENEEA. The CDR3 has 14 residues. This chain's CDR3 is CASSRQGADTEAFF. CDR3 sequence (DNA): TGTGCCAGCAGCCGACAGGGGGCTGACACTGAAGCTTTCTTT.

This clone was detected once. The rearrangement links TRBV19 to TRBJ1-2; no clear D gene. This CDR3 spans 15 amino acids. The V gene lost 6 bases and the J gene lost 7 bases, with 21 bases spanning the gap. CDR1 and CDR2 (germline): LNHDA, SQIVND (reference sequence). CDR3 in DNA: TGTGCCAGTAGCCAAGGGTGGGAGGCCCCTTCTGGCTACACCTTC. Protein: CASSQGWEAPSGYTF.

The V gene is TRBV5-1, the J gene TRBJ1-1; no definite D call. Germline CDR1 and CDR2: SGHRS and YFSETQ. This CDR3 region has 15 residues. The V end was cut by 4 bases, the J end by 5 bases, with 18 bases between. CDR3 loop: CASSPTVARRTEAFF. CDR3 nucleotides: TGCGCCAGCAGCCCTACGGTAGCGAGAAGAACTGAAGCTTTCTTT.

The J gene is TRBJ1-1, the V gene TRBV6-6; D possibly corresponds to TRBD1 (5 bases). The ends were cut back, 5 bases at V and 4 bases at J, with 11 bases in the middle. CDR1 is MNHNY, CDR2 SVGAGI, per germline (reference sequence). The CDR3 runs 13 residues. The CDR3 sequence is CASSGARATEAFF. The CDR3 nucleotides are TGTGCCAGCAGTGGGGCCAGGGCCACTGAAGCTTTCTTT.

The chain carries TRBV7-2 and TRBJ2-7; 13 nucleotides agree with TRBD2. Looked up from germline, CDR1 is SGHTA and CDR2 is FQGNSA. This CDR3 comprises 14 residues. J gave up 6 bases and V 5 bases, and 4 bases lay outside the gene matches. Written as DNA, the CDR3 is TGTGCCAGCAGCGTGGGACTAGCGGGGACCGAGCAGTACTTC. Amino acids: CASSVGLAGTEQYF. Using reference TRBV7-2 and TRBJ2-7 for the parts outside the CDR3, the full variable domain is GAGVSQSPSNKVTEKGKDVELRCDPISGHTALYWYRQSLGQGLEFLIYFQGNSAPDKSGLPSDRFSAERTGGSVSTLTIQRTQQEDSAVYLCASSVGLAGTEQYFGPGTRLTVT.